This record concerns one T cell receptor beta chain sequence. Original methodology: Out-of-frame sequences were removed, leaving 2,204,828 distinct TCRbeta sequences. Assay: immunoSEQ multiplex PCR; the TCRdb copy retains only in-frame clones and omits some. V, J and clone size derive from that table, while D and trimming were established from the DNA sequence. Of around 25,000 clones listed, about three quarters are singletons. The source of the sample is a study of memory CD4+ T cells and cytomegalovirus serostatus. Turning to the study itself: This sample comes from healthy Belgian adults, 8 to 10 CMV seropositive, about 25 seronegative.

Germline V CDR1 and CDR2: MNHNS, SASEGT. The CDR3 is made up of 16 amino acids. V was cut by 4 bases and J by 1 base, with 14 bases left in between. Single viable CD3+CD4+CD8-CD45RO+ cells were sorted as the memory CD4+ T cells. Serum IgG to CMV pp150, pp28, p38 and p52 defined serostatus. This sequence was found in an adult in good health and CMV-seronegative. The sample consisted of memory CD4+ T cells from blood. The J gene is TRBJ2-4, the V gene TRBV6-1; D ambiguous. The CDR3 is CASSVPSPRAKNIQYF. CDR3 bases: TGTGCCAGCAGTGTCCCCAGCCCCAGGGCCAAAAACATTCAGTACTTC.